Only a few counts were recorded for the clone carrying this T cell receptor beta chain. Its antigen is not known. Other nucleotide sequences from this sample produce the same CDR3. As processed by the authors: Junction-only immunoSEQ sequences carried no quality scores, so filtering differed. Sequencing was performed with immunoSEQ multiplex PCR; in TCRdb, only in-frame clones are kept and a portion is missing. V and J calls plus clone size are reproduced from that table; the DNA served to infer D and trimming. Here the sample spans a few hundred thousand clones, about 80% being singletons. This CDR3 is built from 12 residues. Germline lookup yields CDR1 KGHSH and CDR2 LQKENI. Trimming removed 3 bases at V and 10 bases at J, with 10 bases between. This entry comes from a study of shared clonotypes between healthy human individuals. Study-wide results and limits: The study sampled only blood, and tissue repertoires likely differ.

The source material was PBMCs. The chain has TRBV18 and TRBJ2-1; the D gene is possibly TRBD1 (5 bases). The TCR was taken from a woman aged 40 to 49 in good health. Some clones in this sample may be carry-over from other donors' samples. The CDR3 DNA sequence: TGTGCCAGCTCACCCGACAGTAGGGAGCAGTTCTTC. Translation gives CASSPDSREQFF.